This TCR beta chain was captured by sequencing in a study of cytomegalovirus exposure and HLA in healthy donors. A word on this clone: Its target is not known.

Study-wide results and caveats: There were reportedly fewer N-insertions in an Asian-associated ancestry cluster than the approximately 630-donor mean, in a later analysis. Most of the TCR beta V segments (in an earlier analysis) were productive either about 87% or about 30% of the time.

Primers for the PCR totalled 60 Vbeta and 13 Jbeta. Sequencing was performed with immunoSEQ multiplex PCR; in TCRdb, only in-frame clones are kept and a portion is missing. The profile shows more than 85,000 clones, approximately 69% of them singletons. Unmatched junction bases numbered 7, after V lost 2 bases and J lost 4 bases. CDR1 is KGHSH, CDR2 LQKENI, per germline. This CDR3 is built from 16 residues. This chain joins TRBV18 and TRBJ2-2, with 7 bases that match TRBD1. Sample: PBMCs. This receptor was taken from a man aged 30 to 39 in good health and CMV-seronegative. CDR3 amino acids: CASSPNRGRVTGELFF. For the CDR3, the DNA is TGTGCCAGCTCACCAAATAGGGGGCGAGTCACCGGGGAGCTGTTTTTT.